The subject of this entry is one TCR beta chain. No cognate antigen has been identified for it. Per-nucleotide qualities are absent, and no much larger clonotype sits a single base away. From the germline V gene, CDR1 is MNHEY and CDR2 is SVGAGI. Including the terminal cysteine and phenylalanine, the CDR3 comprises 16 residues. The read is trimmed to its CDR3 DNA, 48 bases read in frame from base 1. Cut back by 0 bases and 6 bases, the V and J ends lie 12 bases apart. This sample is drawn from a study of T cell changes during pregnancy in multiple sclerosis (dated by TCRdb to between 2018 and 2021). For the study in its entirety: In women with multiple sclerosis, the researchers looked at how the T cell repertoire shifted as pregnancy progressed.

Libraries were constructed by the immunoSEQ multiplex PCR assay. In TCRdb, the immuneACCESS table is reduced to in-frame sequences with V and J assigned. These tables do not hold every clone; where another copy was compared, an unresolved V gene accounts for under half, and the others remain unexplained. The table for this sample lists fewer than 85,000 clones; around nine tenths of them were counted only once. The ten largest clones capture roughly 2% of the sample. The sample was peripheral blood, taken in the second trimester of pregnancy. This clonotype originated in a female donor with multiple sclerosis, enrolled in a pregnancy study. The chain was built from TRBV6-5 and TRBJ1-6; possibly the D gene is TRBD1, per 5 matching bases. At the DNA level, the sequence is TGTGCCAGCAGTTACTCGCTCAGGCAGGGTAATTCACCCCTCCACTTT. Its translation is CASSYSLRQGNSPLHF.